This TCR beta chain comes out of a study of beta chain features in type 1 diabetes. The investigators reverse transcribed all of the isolated RNA, so they sequenced expressed TCRB transcripts. Data came from immunoSEQ multiplex PCR; TCRdb stores just in-frame clones and leaves some out. The sample has approximately 470,000 clones, around 30% seen once. This clone was counted only a few times. The CDR3 length is 16 residues. V shed 4 bases and J shed 2 bases, with 15 bases lying between them. Germline values: CDR1 SGHTA, CDR2 FQGNSA. This TCR derives from a man aged 18-30 years in good health. J is TRBJ1-5 and V is TRBV7-2; perhaps TRBD1 as D (5 bases). Source material: naive CD4+ T cells from blood. CDR3 residues: CASSSDRGSGNQPQHF. The CDR3 nucleotides are TGTGCCAGCAGCTCCGACAGAGGATCGGGCAATCAGCCCCAGCATTTT.